This entry lists 17 T cell receptor beta chains sequenced from one sample in a study of cytomegalovirus exposure and HLA in healthy donors. The primer mix had 60 Vbeta and 13 Jbeta primers. Assay: immunoSEQ multiplex PCR; the TCRdb copy retains only in-frame clones and omits some. The repertoire table contains 100,000 to 150,000 clones. The material sequenced was PBMCs. These receptor sequences come from a man between 18 and 29 years old in good health and CMV-seronegative.

J is TRBJ2-5 and V is TRBV6-4; 8 nucleotides line up with TRBD2. With V trimmed by 3 bases and J by 5 bases, 5 bases remained unmatched. Germline CDR1 reads MRHNA; CDR2 reads SNTAGT. The CDR3 loop spans 14 amino acids. CDR3 residues: CASSESSGGETQYF. The CDR3 DNA is TGTGCCAGCAGTGAATCATCGGGGGGGGAGACCCAGTACTTC.

J is TRBJ1-6 and V is TRBV4-3; 7 bases fit TRBD1. The CDR3 covers 16 residues. Germline lookup yields CDR1 LGHNA and CDR2 YSLEER. The V gene end was trimmed by 4 bases and the J gene end by 4 bases; junction bases not matched to a gene: 7. CDR3 in DNA: TGCGCCAGCAGCCGAGCCGGGGACAGTTATAATTCACCCCTCCACTTT. Encoded protein: CASSRAGDSYNSPLHF.

CDR3 loop: CASSLGLVSSYEQYF. DNA of the CDR3: TGTGCCAGCAGCTTAGGACTAGTTTCCTCCTACGAGCAGTACTTC. The genes are TRBV7-8 and TRBJ2-7; D perhaps matches TRBD2 (6 bases). Germline assignment: CDR1 SGHVS and CDR2 FQNEAQ. The V end lost 1 base, the J end lost 0 bases, and 10 bases lay between the germline ends. The CDR3 extends over 15 amino acids.

The chain is built from TRBV28 and TRBJ2-7; TRBD2 matches 11 bases. CDR3 size: 14 residues. With 5 bases clipped from V and 2 bases from J, the junction kept 2 bases outside the gene matches. CDR1 MDHEN and CDR2 SYDVKM come from the germline V gene. The CDR3 DNA follows: TGTGCCAGCAGTACTAGCGGGAGCCCCTACGAGCAGTACTTC. This translates into CASSTSGSPYEQYF.

This chain connects TRBV30 to TRBJ2-3; the D gene is possibly TRBD1 (6 bases). Germline V CDR1 and CDR2: GTSNPN, SVGIG (reference sequence). V shed 0 bases and J shed 0 bases, with 13 bases lying between them. CDR3 size: 16 residues. The CDR3 nucleotides are TGTGCCTGGAGTGTATCGGCAGGGGAAAGCACAGATACGCAGTATTTT. Translating gives CAWSVSAGESTDTQYF.

The J gene is TRBJ2-7, the V gene TRBV7-8; no firm D call. The ends were cut back, 5 bases at V and 7 bases at J, with 12 bases in the middle. Germline loops: CDR1 SGHVS, CDR2 FQNEAQ. The CDR3 runs 12 residues. Here the CDR3 DNA reads TGTGCCAGCAGCGCCTACAGTCAAGAGCAGTACTTC. Translating gives CASSAYSQEQYF.

The chain combines TRBV28 with TRBJ1-6, with no clear D. The germline V gene has CDR1 MDHEN and CDR2 SYDVKM. The CDR3 runs to 13 residues. Trimming pared 7 bases from V and 7 bases from J, leaving 11 bases between. CDR3 DNA sequence: TGTGCCAGCATAAGGCAGCGAAATTCACCCCTCCACTTT. This sequence encodes CASIRQRNSPLHF.

The chain combines TRBV9 with TRBJ2-1; 11 nucleotides agree with TRBD2. With 5 bases clipped from V and 10 bases from J, the junction kept 11 bases outside the gene matches. The CDR3 runs to 15 residues. Germline CDR1 is SGDLS and CDR2 is YYNGEE. The CDR3 DNA is TGTGCCAGCAGTGCGCTAGCGGGGGGCTCGAGGGAGCAGTTCTTC. The encoded protein is CASSALAGGSREQFF.

The V call is TRBV4-2, the J call TRBJ2-1; 8 bases map to TRBD2. The CDR3 spans 18 residues. Germline V lookup: CDR1 LGHNA, CDR2 YNFKEQ. With 3 bases clipped from V and 0 bases from J, the junction kept 10 bases outside the gene matches. The DNA for the CDR3 is TGTGCCAGCAGCCAGCTAGCGGGCAGTACTCACTCCTACAATGAGCAGTTCTTC. It codes for CASSQLAGSTHSYNEQFF.

The V call is TRBV19, the J call TRBJ2-7, with 10 positions matching TRBD1. Germline loops: CDR1 LNHDA, CDR2 SQIVND (reference sequence). Losses at the gene ends were 4 bases for V and 2 bases for J; bases not matched to a gene: 8. This CDR3 is 16 amino acids long. This chain's CDR3 is CASSTGQGPGTYEQYF. The DNA for the CDR3 is TGTGCCAGTAGTACGGGACAGGGGCCGGGCACCTACGAGCAGTACTTC.

V gene TRBV29-1 combines with J gene TRBJ2-5; 7 nucleotides match TRBD1. Trimming at V came to 3 bases and at J to 4 bases, leaving 8 bases not matched to a gene. The germline V gene has CDR1 SQVTM and CDR2 ANQGSEA. This CDR3 comprises 14 residues. The CDR3 DNA follows: TGCAGCGTTGAGTCGGACAGGACGTTAGAGACCCAGTACTTC. Its translation: CSVESDRTLETQYF.

The chain combines TRBV5-1 with TRBJ2-3; D possibly corresponds to TRBD2 (6 bases). This CDR3 has 15 residues. CDR1 is SGHRS and CDR2 is YFSETQ in the germline V gene. Trimming cost V 7 bases and J 4 bases, with 19 bases left between them. The CDR3 reads CASFRDSQPPDTQYF. CDR3 nucleotide sequence: TGCGCCAGCTTCCGGGACTCCCAACCTCCAGATACGCAGTATTTT.

This chain links TRBV10-3 with TRBJ1-6; 7 positions match TRBD1. Losses at the gene ends were 6 bases for V and 7 bases for J; bases not matched to a gene: 9. The CDR3 is 15 residues long. Per germline, CDR1 ENHRY and CDR2 SYGVKD. CDR3 protein: CAIRTGDERNSPLHF. CDR3 DNA: TGTGCCATCAGAACAGGGGATGAGAGGAATTCACCCCTCCACTTT.

The rearrangement links TRBV28 to TRBJ2-3; D gene uncertain. This CDR3 is 14 amino acids long. V dropped 3 bases and J dropped 0 bases, with 7 bases sitting between them. Germline V lookup: CDR1 MDHEN, CDR2 SYDVKM. The DNA of the CDR3 is TGTGCCAGCAGTTTCGGCGGAAGCACAGATACGCAGTATTTT. It yields the protein CASSFGGSTDTQYF.

This chain uses TRBV6-1 with TRBJ2-7; perhaps TRBD1 as D (6 bases). Germline lookup yields CDR1 MNHNS and CDR2 SASEGT. Trimming removed 8 bases at V and 3 bases at J, with 20 bases between. The CDR3 is made up of 15 amino acids. The chain's CDR3 is CASAPRGRGDYEQYF. CDR3 sequence (DNA): TGTGCCAGCGCCCCGAGGGGCAGGGGAGACTACGAGCAGTACTTC.

The chain has TRBV19 and TRBJ2-2; D gene ambiguous. From germline, CDR1 is LNHDA and CDR2 SQIVND (reference sequence). V was clipped by 0 bases and J by 5 bases, with 10 bases between them. The CDR3 is made up of 15 amino acids. The CDR3 DNA sequence: TGTGCCAGTAGTATAGATTCGGGTTATACCGGGGAGCTGTTTTTT. Translating gives CASSIDSGYTGELFF.

The chain recombines TRBV23-1 with TRBJ1-5, with D uncertain. TRBV23-1 qualifies as an ORF whose function is uncertain. The V gene lost 3 bases and the J gene lost 1 base, with 16 bases spanning the gap. The CDR3 extends over 17 amino acids. Here the CDR3 DNA reads TGCGCCAGCAGTCATAAGACGGTTTCGGGAAGCAATCAGCCCCAGCATTTT. It encodes CASSHKTVSGSNQPQHF.